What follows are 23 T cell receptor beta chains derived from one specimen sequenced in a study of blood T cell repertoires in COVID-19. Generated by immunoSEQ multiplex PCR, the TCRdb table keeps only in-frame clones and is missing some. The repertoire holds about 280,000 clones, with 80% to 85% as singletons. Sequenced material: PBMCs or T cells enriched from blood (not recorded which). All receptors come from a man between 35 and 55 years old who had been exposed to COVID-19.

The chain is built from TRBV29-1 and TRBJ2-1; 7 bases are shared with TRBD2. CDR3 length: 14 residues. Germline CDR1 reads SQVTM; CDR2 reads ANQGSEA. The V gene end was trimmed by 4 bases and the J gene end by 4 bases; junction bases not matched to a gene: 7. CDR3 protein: CSVGGSGTYNEQFF. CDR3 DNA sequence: TGCAGCGTTGGGGGCAGCGGGACTTACAATGAGCAGTTCTTC.

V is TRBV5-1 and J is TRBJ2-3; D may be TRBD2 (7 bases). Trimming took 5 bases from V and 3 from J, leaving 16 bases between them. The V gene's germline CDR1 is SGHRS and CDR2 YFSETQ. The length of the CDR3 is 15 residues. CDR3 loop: CASSRGGLLTDTQYF. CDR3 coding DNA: TGCGCCAGCAGTAGGGGGGGACTACTGACAGATACGCAGTATTTT.

The CDR3 sequence is CATEGQMNTEAFF. The CDR3 nucleotides read TGCGCCACGGAGGGACAGATGAACACTGAAGCTTTCTTT. This chain links TRBV10-2 with TRBJ1-1; 7 bases match TRBD1. This CDR3 has 13 residues. Unmatched junction bases numbered 5, after V lost 10 bases and J lost 0 bases. Germline-derived CDR1 and CDR2 are WSHSY and SAAADI.

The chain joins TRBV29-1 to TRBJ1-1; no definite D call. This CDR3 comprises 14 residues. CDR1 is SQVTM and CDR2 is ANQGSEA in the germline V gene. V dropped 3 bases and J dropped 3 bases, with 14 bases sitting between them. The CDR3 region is CSVDTRISDTEAFF. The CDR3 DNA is TGCAGCGTTGATACGAGGATAAGTGACACTGAAGCTTTCTTT.

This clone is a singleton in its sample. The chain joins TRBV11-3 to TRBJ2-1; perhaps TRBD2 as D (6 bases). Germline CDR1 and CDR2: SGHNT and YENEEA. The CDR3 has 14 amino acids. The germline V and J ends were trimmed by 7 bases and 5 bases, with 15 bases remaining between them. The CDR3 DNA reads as TGTGCCAGCAAGGTGACTAGGACAAACAATGAGCAGTTCTTC. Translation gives CASKVTRTNNEQFF. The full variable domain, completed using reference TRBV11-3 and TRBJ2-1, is EAGVVQSPRYKIIEKKQPVAFWCNPISGHNTLYWYLQNLGQGPELLIRYENEEAVDDSQLPKDRFSAERLKGVDSTLKIQPAELGDSAVYLCASKVTRTNNEQFFGPGTRLTVL.

The CDR3 bases are TGTGCTAGTGGTTTGGTAGTCGGTAAGGAGTACGATACTCAGCCCCAGCATTTT. It codes for CASGLVVGKEYDTQPQHF. J is TRBJ1-5 and V is TRBV12-5; D uncertain. Germline loops: CDR1 LGHNT, CDR2 FRNRAP. The CDR3 sequence is 18 residues long. Deletions cut 0 bases from V and 6 bases from J, with 21 bases between.

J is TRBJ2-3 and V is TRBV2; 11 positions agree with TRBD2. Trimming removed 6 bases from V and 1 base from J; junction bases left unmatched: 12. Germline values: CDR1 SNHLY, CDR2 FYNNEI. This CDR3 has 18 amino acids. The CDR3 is CASSRTGTSGGGTDTQYF. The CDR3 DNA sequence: TGTGCCAGCAGCCGTACCGGGACTAGCGGAGGCGGCACAGATACGCAGTATTTT.

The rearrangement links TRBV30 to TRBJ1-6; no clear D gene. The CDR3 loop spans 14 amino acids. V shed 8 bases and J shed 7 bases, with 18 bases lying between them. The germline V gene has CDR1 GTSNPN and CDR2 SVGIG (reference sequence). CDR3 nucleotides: TGTGCCGGGTACCCCGGGCCTAGCAATTCACCCCTCCACTTT. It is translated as CAGYPGPSNSPLHF.

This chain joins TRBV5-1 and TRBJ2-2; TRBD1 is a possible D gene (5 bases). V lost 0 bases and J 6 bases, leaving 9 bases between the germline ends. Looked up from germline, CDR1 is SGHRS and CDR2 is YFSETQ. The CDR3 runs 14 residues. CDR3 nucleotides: TGCGCCAGCAGCTTGGTCTCAGGGCCCGGGGAGCTGTTTTTT. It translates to CASSLVSGPGELFF.

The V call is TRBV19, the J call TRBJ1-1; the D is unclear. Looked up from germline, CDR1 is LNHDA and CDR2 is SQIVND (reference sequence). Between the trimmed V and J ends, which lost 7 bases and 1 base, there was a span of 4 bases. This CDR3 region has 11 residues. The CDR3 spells CASIRNTEAFF. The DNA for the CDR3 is TGTGCCAGTATTAGGAACACTGAAGCTTTCTTT.

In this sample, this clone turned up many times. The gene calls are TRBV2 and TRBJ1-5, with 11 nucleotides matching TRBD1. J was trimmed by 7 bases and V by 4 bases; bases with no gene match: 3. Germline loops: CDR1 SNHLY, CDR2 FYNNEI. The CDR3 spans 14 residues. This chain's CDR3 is CASSGGQGVQPQHF. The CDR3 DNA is TGTGCCAGCAGTGGGGGACAGGGGGTACAGCCCCAGCATTTT.

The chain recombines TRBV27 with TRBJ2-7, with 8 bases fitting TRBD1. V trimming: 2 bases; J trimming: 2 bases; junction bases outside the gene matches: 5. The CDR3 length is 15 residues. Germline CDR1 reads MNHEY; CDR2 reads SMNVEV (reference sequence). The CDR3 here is CASSLVGQGTYEQYF. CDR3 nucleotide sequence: TGTGCCAGCAGTTTAGTAGGACAGGGAACCTACGAGCAGTACTTC.

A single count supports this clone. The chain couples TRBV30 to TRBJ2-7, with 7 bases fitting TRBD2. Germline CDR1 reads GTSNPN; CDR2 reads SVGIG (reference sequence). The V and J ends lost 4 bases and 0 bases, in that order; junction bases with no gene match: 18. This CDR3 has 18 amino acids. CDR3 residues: CAWTTDFWGGESSYEQYF. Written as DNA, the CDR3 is TGTGCCTGGACCACCGACTTTTGGGGGGGAGAGAGCTCCTACGAGCAGTACTTC.

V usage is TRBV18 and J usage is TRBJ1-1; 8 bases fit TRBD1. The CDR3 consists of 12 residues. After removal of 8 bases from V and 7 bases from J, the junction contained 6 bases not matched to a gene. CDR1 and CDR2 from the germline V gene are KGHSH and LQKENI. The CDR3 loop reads CASRQGLGEAFF. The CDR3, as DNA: TGTGCCAGCCGACAGGGGCTAGGTGAAGCTTTCTTT.

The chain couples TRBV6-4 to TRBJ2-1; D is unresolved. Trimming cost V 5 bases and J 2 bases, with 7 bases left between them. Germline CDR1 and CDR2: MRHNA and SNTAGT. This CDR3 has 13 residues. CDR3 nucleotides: TGTGCCAGCAGTAGGCGGCCCTACAATGAGCAGTTCTTC. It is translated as CASSRRPYNEQFF.

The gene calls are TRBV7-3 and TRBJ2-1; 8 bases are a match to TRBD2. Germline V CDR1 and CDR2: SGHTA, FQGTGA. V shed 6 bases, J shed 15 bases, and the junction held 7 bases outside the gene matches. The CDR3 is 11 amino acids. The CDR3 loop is CASRAGTRWFF. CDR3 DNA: TGTGCCAGCAGGGCCGGGACTAGATGGTTCTTC.

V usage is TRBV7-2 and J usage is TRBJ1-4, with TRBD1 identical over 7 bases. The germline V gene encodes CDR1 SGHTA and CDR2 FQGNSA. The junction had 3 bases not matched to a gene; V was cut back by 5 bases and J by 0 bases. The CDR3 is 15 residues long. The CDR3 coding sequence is TGTGCCAGCAGCCAAACAGGGGCAACTAATGAAAAACTGTTTTTT. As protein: CASSQTGATNEKLFF.

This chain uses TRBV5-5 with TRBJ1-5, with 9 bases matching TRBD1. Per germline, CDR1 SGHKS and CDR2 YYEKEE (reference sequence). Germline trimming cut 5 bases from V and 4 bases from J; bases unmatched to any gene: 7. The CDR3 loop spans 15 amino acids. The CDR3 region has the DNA TGTGCCAGCAGGTGGGGACAGGGTACAAATCAGCCCCAGCATTTT. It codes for CASRWGQGTNQPQHF.

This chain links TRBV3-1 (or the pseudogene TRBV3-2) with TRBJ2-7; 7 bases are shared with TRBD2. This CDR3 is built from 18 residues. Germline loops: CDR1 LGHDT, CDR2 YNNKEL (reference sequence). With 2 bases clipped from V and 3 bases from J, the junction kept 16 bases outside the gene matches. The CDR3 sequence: CASSQRVSRTGLIYEQYF. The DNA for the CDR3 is TGTGCCAGCAGCCAAAGGGTGAGCCGAACGGGACTAATCTACGAGCAGTACTTC.

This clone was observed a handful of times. The CDR3 DNA is TGTGCCAGCAGTCTAACGAGCAATCAGCCCCAGCATTTT. It codes for CASSLTSNQPQHF. This sequence joins TRBV2 and TRBJ1-5, with D unresolved. There are 13 residues in the CDR3. Germline V lookup: CDR1 SNHLY, CDR2 FYNNEI. The ends were cut back, 5 bases at V and 1 base at J, with 6 bases in the middle.

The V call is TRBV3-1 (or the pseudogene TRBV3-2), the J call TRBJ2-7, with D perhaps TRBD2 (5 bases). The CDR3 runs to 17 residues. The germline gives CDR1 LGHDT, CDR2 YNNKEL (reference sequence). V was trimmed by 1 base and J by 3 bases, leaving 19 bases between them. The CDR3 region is CASSQGRTFNLIYEQYF. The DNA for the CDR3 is TGTGCCAGCAGCCAAGGGAGGACTTTTAACTTAATCTACGAGCAGTACTTC.

The CDR3 nucleotides are TGTGCCAGCAACAAACAGGGGGGTGTAAATGAGCAGTTCTTC. Amino acids: CASNKQGGVNEQFF. The V call is TRBV21-1, the J call TRBJ2-1; the DNA was not compared with TRBD1, the D call given in the table. TRBV21-1 is noted as a pseudogene. The CDR3 length is 14 residues.

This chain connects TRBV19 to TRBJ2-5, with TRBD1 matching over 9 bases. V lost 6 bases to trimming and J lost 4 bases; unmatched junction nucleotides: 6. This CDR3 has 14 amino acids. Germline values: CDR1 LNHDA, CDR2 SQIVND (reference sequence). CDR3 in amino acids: CASSWDRDRETQYF. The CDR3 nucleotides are TGTGCCAGTAGCTGGGACAGGGATCGAGAGACCCAGTACTTC.